The present T cell receptor beta chain was sequenced within a study of cytomegalovirus exposure and HLA in healthy donors. Study findings and constraints: TCR beta sequences reportedly predicted the HLA-A and HLA-B alleles of most subjects accurately. Some V segments (TRBV6-2 and TRBV6-3 among them) were excluded as indistinguishable. A later analysis reportedly found that, within productive TCRs, an Asian-associated ancestry cluster had fewer N-insertions than the mean observed across the roughly 610 donors.

In the case of this clone: Its target is not known.

V gave up 6 bases and J gave up 2 bases; unmatched junction bases: 10. The CDR3 consists of 17 residues. CDR1 and CDR2 (germline): MDHEN, SYDVKM. The PCR was carried out with 60 Vbeta primers and 13 Jbeta primers. Sequenced by immunoSEQ multiplex PCR; TCRdb stores in-frame clones only, minus some. The profile shows roughly 99,000 clones, 77% of them singletons. The TCR sequence derives from a male donor in good health and CMV-seronegative. The chain joins TRBV28 to TRBJ1-6, with 7 bases that match TRBD1. The sample comprised PBMCs. The CDR3 sequence is CASRQTTGATYNSPLHF. CDR3 nucleotides: TGTGCCAGCAGGCAAACAACAGGGGCCACCTATAATTCACCCCTCCACTTT.